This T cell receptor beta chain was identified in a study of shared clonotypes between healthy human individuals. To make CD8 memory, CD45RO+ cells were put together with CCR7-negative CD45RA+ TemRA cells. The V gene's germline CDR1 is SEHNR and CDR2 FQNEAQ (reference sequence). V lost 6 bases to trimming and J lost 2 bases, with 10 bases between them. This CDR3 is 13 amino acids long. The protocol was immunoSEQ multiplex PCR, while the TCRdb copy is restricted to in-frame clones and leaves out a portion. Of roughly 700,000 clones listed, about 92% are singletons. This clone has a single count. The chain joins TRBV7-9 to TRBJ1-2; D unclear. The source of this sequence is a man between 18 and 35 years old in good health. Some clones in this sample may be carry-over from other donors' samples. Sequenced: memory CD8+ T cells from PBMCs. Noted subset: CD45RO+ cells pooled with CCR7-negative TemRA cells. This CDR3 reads CASSPAANYGYTF. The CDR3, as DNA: TGTGCCAGCAGTCCTGCAGCCAACTATGGCTACACCTTC.